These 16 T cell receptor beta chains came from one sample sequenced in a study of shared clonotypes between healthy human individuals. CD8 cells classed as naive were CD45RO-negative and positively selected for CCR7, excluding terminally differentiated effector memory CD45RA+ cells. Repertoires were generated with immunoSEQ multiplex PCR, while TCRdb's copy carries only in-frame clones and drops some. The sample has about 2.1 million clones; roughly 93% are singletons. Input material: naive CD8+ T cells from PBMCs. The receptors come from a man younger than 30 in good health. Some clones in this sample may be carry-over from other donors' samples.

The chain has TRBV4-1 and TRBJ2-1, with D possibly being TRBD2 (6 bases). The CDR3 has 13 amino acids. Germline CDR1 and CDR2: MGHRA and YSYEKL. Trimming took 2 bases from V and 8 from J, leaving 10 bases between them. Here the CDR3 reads CASSQSLAYEQFF. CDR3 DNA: TGCGCCAGCAGCCAATCACTAGCCTATGAGCAGTTCTTC.

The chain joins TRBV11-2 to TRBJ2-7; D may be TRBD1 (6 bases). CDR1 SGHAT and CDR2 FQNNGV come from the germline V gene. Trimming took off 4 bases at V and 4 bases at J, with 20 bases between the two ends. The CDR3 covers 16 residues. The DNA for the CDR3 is TGTGCCAGCAGCTCCATCCCGGACAGACTGGATTACGAGCAGTACTTC. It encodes CASSSIPDRLDYEQYF.

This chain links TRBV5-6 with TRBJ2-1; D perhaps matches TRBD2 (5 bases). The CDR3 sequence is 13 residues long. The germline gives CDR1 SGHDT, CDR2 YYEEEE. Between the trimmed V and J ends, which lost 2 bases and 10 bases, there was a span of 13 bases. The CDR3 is CASSFWTVREQFF. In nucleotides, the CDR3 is TGTGCCAGCAGCTTCTGGACTGTGAGGGAGCAGTTCTTC. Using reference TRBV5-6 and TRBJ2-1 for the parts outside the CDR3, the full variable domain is DAGVTQSPTHLIKTRGQQVTLRCSPKSGHDTVSWYQQALGQGPQFIFQYYEEEERQRGNFPDRFSGHQFPNYSSELNVNALLLGDSALYLCASSFWTVREQFFGPGTRLTVL.

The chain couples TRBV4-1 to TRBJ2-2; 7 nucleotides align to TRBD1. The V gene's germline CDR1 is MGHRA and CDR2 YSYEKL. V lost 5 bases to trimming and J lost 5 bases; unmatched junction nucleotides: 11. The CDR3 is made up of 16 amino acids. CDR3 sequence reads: CASSVSGTGVTGELFF. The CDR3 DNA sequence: TGCGCCAGCAGCGTCTCAGGCACAGGGGTAACCGGGGAGCTGTTTTTT.

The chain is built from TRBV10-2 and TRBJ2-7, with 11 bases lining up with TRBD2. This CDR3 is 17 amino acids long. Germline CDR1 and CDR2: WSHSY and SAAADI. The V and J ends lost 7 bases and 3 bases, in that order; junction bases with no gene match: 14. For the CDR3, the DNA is TGCGCCAGCACGAATTCGATAATAGCGGGAGGGCGCTACGAGCAGTACTTC. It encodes CASTNSIIAGGRYEQYF.

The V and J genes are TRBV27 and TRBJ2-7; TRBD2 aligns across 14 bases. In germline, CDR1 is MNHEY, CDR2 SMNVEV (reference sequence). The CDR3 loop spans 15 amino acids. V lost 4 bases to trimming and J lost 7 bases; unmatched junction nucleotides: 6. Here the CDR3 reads CASSSGTSGSSEQYF. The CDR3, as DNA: TGTGCCAGCAGTTCCGGGACTAGCGGGAGCTCTGAGCAGTACTTC.

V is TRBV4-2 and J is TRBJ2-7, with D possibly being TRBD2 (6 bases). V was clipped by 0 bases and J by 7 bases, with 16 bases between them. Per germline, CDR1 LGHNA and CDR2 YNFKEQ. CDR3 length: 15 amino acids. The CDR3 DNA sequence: TGTGCCAGCAGCCAAGAATCTGGAGGGGCGGGGGAGCAGTACTTC. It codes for CASSQESGGAGEQYF.

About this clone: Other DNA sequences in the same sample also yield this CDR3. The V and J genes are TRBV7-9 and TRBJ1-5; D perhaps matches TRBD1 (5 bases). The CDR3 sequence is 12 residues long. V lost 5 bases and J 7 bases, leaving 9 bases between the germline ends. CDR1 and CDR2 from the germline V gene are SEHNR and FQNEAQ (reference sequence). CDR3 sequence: CASSPGGQPQHF. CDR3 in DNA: TGTGCCAGCAGCCCCGGGGGACAGCCCCAGCATTTT. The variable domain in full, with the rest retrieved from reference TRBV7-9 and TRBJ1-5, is DTGVSQNPRHKITKRGQNVTFRCDPISEHNRLYWYRQTLGQGPEFLTYFQNEAQLEKSRLLSDRFSAERPKGSFSTLEIQRTEQGDSAMYLCASSPGGQPQHFGDGTRLSIL.

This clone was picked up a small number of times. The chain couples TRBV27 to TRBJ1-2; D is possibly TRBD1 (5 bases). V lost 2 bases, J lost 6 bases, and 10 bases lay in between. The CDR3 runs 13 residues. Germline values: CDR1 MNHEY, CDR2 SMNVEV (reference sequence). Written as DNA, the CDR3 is TGTGCCAGCAGTTTAGGAGGGGCCGATGGCTACACCTTC. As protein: CASSLGGADGYTF.

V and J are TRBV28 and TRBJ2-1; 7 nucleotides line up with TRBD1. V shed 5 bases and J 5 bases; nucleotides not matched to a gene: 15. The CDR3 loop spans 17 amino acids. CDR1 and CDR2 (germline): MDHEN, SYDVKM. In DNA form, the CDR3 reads TGTGCCAGCAGTATCCCTAAATATGACAGGGTAGACAATGAGCAGTTCTTC. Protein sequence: CASSIPKYDRVDNEQFF. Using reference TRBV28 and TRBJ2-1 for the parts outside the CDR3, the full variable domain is DVKVTQSSRYLVKRTGEKVFLECVQDMDHENMFWYRQDPGLGLRLIYFSYDVKMKEKGDIPEGYSVSREKKERFSLILESASTNQTSMYLCASSIPKYDRVDNEQFFGPGTRLTVL.

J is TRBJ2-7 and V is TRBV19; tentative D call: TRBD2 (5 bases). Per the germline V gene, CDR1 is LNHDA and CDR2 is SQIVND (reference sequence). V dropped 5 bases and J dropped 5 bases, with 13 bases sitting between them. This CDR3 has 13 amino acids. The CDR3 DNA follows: TGTGCCAGTAGTCCTCGGACTGCGGACGAGCAGTACTTC. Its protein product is CASSPRTADEQYF.

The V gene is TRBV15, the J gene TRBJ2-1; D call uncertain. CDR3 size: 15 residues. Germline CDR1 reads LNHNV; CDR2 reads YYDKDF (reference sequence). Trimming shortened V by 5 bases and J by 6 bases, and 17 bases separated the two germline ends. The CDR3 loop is CATSWTRPSFNEQFF. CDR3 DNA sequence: TGTGCCACCAGCTGGACCAGGCCCTCGTTCAATGAGCAGTTCTTC.

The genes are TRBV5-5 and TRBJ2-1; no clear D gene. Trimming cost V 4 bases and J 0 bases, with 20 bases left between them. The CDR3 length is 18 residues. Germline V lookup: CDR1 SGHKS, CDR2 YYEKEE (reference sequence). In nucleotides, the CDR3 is TGTGCCAGCAGCCTCGTCTGGGCGCGGCGGTCCTCCTACAATGAGCAGTTCTTC. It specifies CASSLVWARRSSYNEQFF.

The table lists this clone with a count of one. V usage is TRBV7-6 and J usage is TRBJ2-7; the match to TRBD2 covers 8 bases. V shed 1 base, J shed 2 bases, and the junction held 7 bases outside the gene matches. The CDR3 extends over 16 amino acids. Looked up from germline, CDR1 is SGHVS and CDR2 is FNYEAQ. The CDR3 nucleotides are TGTGCCAGCAGCTTAGTTGAGCCGCGGGAGGCCTACGAGCAGTACTTC. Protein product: CASSLVEPREAYEQYF.

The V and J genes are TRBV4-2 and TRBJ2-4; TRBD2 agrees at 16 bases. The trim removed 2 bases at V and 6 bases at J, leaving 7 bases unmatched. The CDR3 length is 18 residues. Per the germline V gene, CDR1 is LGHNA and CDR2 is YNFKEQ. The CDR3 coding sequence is TGTGCCAGCAGCCAACCGGGACTAGCGGGAGGGCCGGGAAACATTCAGTACTTC. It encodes CASSQPGLAGGPGNIQYF.

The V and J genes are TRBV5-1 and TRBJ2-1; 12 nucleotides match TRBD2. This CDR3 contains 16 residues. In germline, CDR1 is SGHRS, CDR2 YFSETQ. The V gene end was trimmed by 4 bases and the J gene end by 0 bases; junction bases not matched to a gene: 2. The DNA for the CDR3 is TGCGCCAGCAGCAAGGGACTAGCGGGCTCCTACAATGAGCAGTTCTTC. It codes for CASSKGLAGSYNEQFF.